The 13 T cell receptor beta chains listed next were all sequenced from one sample in a study of long-term antiretroviral therapy in people with HIV. At survey level, the immunoSEQ assay was run in its v3.0 version. The protocol was immunoSEQ multiplex PCR, while the TCRdb copy is restricted to in-frame clones and leaves out a portion. Among about 24,000 clones, roughly 80% were seen once, and the ten largest hold around 20%. The material sequenced was unsorted PBMCs, taken 0.4 years after starting antiretroviral therapy. These receptors were obtained from a middle-aged man with HIV.

This sequence joins TRBV28 and TRBJ1-2, with D unclear. The CDR3 covers 11 residues. Trimming took off 7 bases at V and 4 bases at J, with 7 bases between the two ends. Germline loops: CDR1 MDHEN, CDR2 SYDVKM. This chain's CDR3 is CASNTFYGYTF. For the CDR3, the DNA is TGTGCCAGCAATACATTCTATGGCTACACCTTC.

The chain links TRBV4-1 to TRBJ1-5; 12 positions agree with TRBD1. This CDR3 contains 16 residues. The J segment lost 5 bases and the V segment lost 3 bases, leaving 5 bases of the junction unmatched. CDR1 is MGHRA and CDR2 is YSYEKL in the germline V gene. The CDR3 DNA reads as TGCGCCAGCAGCCACTGGGACAGGGGGCGCGATCAGCCCCAGCATTTT. Translation gives CASSHWDRGRDQPQHF.

The rearrangement uses TRBV7-9 and TRBJ2-2, with 7 bases lining up with TRBD2. The CDR3 loop spans 16 amino acids. Germline V gene sequence: CDR1 SEHNR, CDR2 FQNEAQ (reference sequence). V lost 5 bases to trimming and J lost 1 base; unmatched junction nucleotides: 7. CDR3 DNA sequence: TGTGCCAGCAGCCACCGGGTAGCGGGGAACACCGGGGAGCTGTTTTTT. Translated: CASSHRVAGNTGELFF.

This clone was counted once. This sequence joins TRBV5-4 and TRBJ2-3; possible D gene TRBD2, 7 bases. The CDR3 has 14 residues. Germline CDR1 and CDR2: SGHNT and YYREEE (reference sequence). The germline V and J ends were trimmed by 2 bases and 5 bases, with 12 bases remaining between them. The CDR3: CASSLRGGKDTQYF. As DNA, the CDR3 is TGTGCCAGCAGCTTAAGGGGGGGAAAAGATACGCAGTATTTT.

The gene calls are TRBV5-1 and TRBJ2-3; either TRBD1 or TRBD2 may fit D (7 bases each). V lost 1 base and J 4 bases, leaving 16 bases between the germline ends. Looked up from germline, CDR1 is SGHRS and CDR2 is YFSETQ. The CDR3 extends over 16 amino acids. CDR3 coding DNA: TGCGCCAGCAGCTTGTCCAGACAGGGAGGGGCAGATACGCAGTATTTT. Protein product: CASSLSRQGGADTQYF.

This clone was observed a few times. The chain recombines TRBV19 with TRBJ2-7; 8 bases are a match to TRBD1. The CDR3 sequence is 13 residues long. CDR1 is LNHDA and CDR2 is SQIVND in the germline V gene (reference sequence). V lost 8 bases to trimming and J lost 3 bases; unmatched junction nucleotides: 6. CDR3 sequence reads: CASARDRGYEQYF. The CDR3 DNA follows: TGTGCCAGTGCCCGAGACAGGGGCTACGAGCAGTACTTC.

This clone was recorded only once. This rearrangement joins TRBV5-1 to TRBJ2-7; D assignment may be TRBD1 or TRBD2 (5 bases each). CDR3 length: 12 residues. Trimming took 3 bases from V and 5 from J, leaving 9 bases between them. Germline CDR1 is SGHRS and CDR2 is YFSETQ. For the CDR3, the DNA is TGCGCCAGCAGCTCTGGGGGACACGAGCAGTACTTC. Translated: CASSSGGHEQYF.

The rearrangement links TRBV10-3 to TRBJ2-7; TRBD2 aligns across 7 bases. CDR3 length: 15 amino acids. Germline V gene data show CDR1 as ENHRY and CDR2 as SYGVKD. The J segment lost 1 base and the V segment lost 2 bases, leaving 5 bases of the junction unmatched. The CDR3 is CAISETSVLSYEQYF. The CDR3 region has the DNA TGTGCCATCAGTGAGACTAGCGTCCTATCCTACGAGCAGTACTTC.

V is TRBV7-8 and J is TRBJ1-2; a weak D match, TRBD1 (5 bases). The V end lost 3 bases, the J end lost 8 bases, and 16 bases lay between the germline ends. The CDR3 sequence is 14 residues long. The germline V gene encodes CDR1 SGHVS and CDR2 FQNEAQ. CDR3 DNA: TGTGCCAGCAGCTTCCGCGGGCCAGGGCTGGGCTACACCTTC. Translating gives CASSFRGPGLGYTF.

The rearrangement links TRBV7-9 to TRBJ1-2; 7 bases agree with TRBD1. V shed 3 bases, J shed 4 bases, and the junction held 11 bases outside the gene matches. Germline CDR1 is SEHNR and CDR2 is FQNEAQ (reference sequence). The CDR3 contains 16 residues. The CDR3 DNA follows: TGTGCCAGCAGCTTGGCCTTGAGACAGGGAAGCTATGGCTACACCTTC. Translated, it gives CASSLALRQGSYGYTF.

The J gene is TRBJ1-3, the V gene TRBV6-5; D not certain. This CDR3 region has 15 residues. With 6 bases removed from V and 1 base from J, the gap between germline ends came to 13 bases. Germline CDR1 is MNHEY and CDR2 is SVGAGI. CDR3 amino acids: CASSLGLGSGNTIYF. DNA of the CDR3: TGTGCCAGCAGCCTCGGGTTAGGGTCTGGAAACACCATATATTTT.

The chain couples TRBV7-6 to TRBJ2-1; 10 positions match TRBD2. Germline CDR1 and CDR2: SGHVS and FNYEAQ. The V segment lost 1 base and the J segment 3 bases; nucleotides outside the gene matches: 6. CDR3 length equals 17 residues. CDR3 nucleotide sequence: TGTGCCAGCAGCTTAGTAGCGGGGGGAGGGAGCTACAATGAGCAGTTCTTC. Amino acids: CASSLVAGGGSYNEQFF.

V usage is TRBV18 and J usage is TRBJ1-5, with 7 bases aligning to TRBD1. The CDR3 runs 16 residues. Germline CDR1 and CDR2: KGHSH and LQKENI. J gave up 4 bases and V 3 bases, and 9 bases lay outside the gene matches. The DNA for the CDR3 is TGTGCCAGCTCACCCCGACAGGGAGGCAAAAATCAGCCCCAGCATTTT. This codes for CASSPRQGGKNQPQHF.